This is a list of T cell receptor beta chains from one sample in a study of glioma-infiltrating T cells. TCRdb reprocessed the multiplex PCR reads via MiXCR and lists one record per CDR3 protein. The sample has approximately 190,000 distinct CDR3 sequences; 32% are singletons. The sample taken for sequencing was glioma tissue, nonneoplastic brain tissue, or PBMCs (not recorded which). These receptors all come from a human donor with low-grade glioma or glioblastoma, undergoing nonglioma brain surgery, or in good health (not recorded which). CDR3s include the opening cysteine and the closing phenylalanine or tryptophan. The D gene is left open where the match is weak. Rows give clone size only sometimes, using once, few, many, or a class for an expanded clone.

>TRBD2|few|TRBV19|TRBJ2-1
CASRNSGSHNEQFF
TGTGCCAGTAGAAATAGCGGGAGCCACAATGAGCAGTTCTTC
>TRBD1|many|TRBV3-1|TRBJ2-4
CASSGQAKNIQYF
TGTGCCAGCAGCGGACAGGCTAAAAACATTCAGTACTTC
>-|many|TRBV10-3|TRBJ1-2
CAISGLLYGYTF
TGTGCCATCAGTGGACTGCTCTATGGCTACACCTTC
>TRBD2|few|TRBV28|TRBJ2-1
CASSQASGRADEQFF
TGTGCCAGCAGTCAAGCTAGCGGGAGGGCCGATGAGCAGTTCTTC
>-|many|TRBV6-1|TRBJ1-1
CASSYEGFEAFF
TGTGCCAGCAGTTACGAAGGGTTTGAAGCTTTCTTT
>-|once|TRBV18|TRBJ1-3
CASSQVAGLWNTIYF
TGTGCCAGCTCACAGGTCGCAGGGTTGTGGAACACCATATATTTT
>-|many|TRBV7-2|TRBJ1-3
CASSRQDSGNTIYF
TGTGCCAGCAGCCGACAGGACTCTGGAAACACCATATATTTT
>TRBD2|many|TRBV27|TRBJ2-2
CASSYGRVGELFF
TGTGCCAGCAGTTATGGGAGGGTCGGGGAGCTGTTTTTT
>-|-|TRBV5-4|TRBJ1-2
CASSLEGLANYGYTF
TGTGCCAGCAGCTTAGAAGGTCTAGCTAACTATGGCTACACCTTC
>-|many|TRBV4-1|TRBJ1-5
CASSQGISNQPQHF
TGCGCCAGCAGCCAAGGAATTAGCAATCAGCCCCAGCATTTT
>TRBD1|-|TRBV5-1|TRBJ2-4
CASRPGQGNIQYF
TGCGCCAGCAGACCCGGACAGGGAAACATTCAGTACTTC
>-|many|TRBV28|TRBJ2-4
CASRRRGLRGTIAKNIQYF
TGTGCCAGCAGGCGCCGGGGGCTGAGGGGGACTATAGCCAAAAACATTCAGTACTTC
>TRBD1|few|TRBV4-3|TRBJ1-4
CASSQDRGRKLFF
TGCGCCAGCAGCCAAGACAGGGGGCGAAAACTGTTTTTT
>-|many|TRBV19|TRBJ2-3
CASSTPGLQDTQYF
TGTGCCAGTAGTACCCCCGGCCTCCAGGATACGCAGTATTTT
>-|-|TRBV28|TRBJ2-1
CASSSRLRGAATTNEQFF
TGTGCCAGCAGTTCCCGACTCCGGGGAGCTGCGACCACCAATGAGCAGTTCTTC
>-|many|TRBV6-4|TRBJ2-3
CASSAAPGQSPDTQYF
TGTGCCAGCAGTGCGGCTCCGGGACAAAGCCCAGATACGCAGTATTTT
>-|many|TRBV6-2/TRBV6-3|TRBJ2-7
CASSSGQRTYEQYF
TGTGCCAGCAGTTCCGGACAGCGGACCTACGAGCAGTACTTC
>-|many|TRBV20-1|TRBJ1-1
CSARPGNTEAFF
TGCAGTGCCCGTCCAGGGAACACTGAAGCTTTCTTT
>-|many|TRBV20-1|TRBJ1-2
CSARGNGYTF
TGCAGTGCTAGGGGGAATGGCTACACCTTC
>-|-|TRBV2|TRBJ1-4
CASSEAPTDRNEKLFF
TGTGCCAGCAGTGAAGCCCCCACCGACAGGAATGAAAAACTGTTTTTT
>-|-|TRBV12-3/TRBV12-4|TRBJ2-7
CASSIGTSYEQYF
TGTGCCAGCAGCATCGGGACTTCCTACGAGCAGTACTTC
>TRBD1|few|TRBV12-5|TRBJ1-1
CASGPRDRGGWTEAFF
TGTGCTAGTGGACCCCGGGACAGGGGTGGATGGACTGAAGCTTTCTTT
>-|-|TRBV29-1|TRBJ2-4
CSVRLVAKNIQYF
TGCAGCGTTCGTTTGGTAGCCAAAAACATTCAGTACTTC
>TRBD2|many|TRBV2|TRBJ2-1
CAGTSTGAGEQFF
TGTGCCGGGACTAGTACGGGGGCGGGGGAGCAGTTCTTC
>TRBD1|many|TRBV27|TRBJ2-1
CASTTGQGYNEQFF
TGTGCCAGCACAACGGGACAGGGATACAATGAGCAGTTCTTC
>TRBD2|once|TRBV20-1|TRBJ2-3
CSALRWTSWRCGTDTQYF
TGCAGTGCCCTACGCTGGACTAGCTGGAGATGTGGCACAGATACGCAGTATTTT
>-|many|TRBV7-8|TRBJ2-7
CASSLRTKLYEQYF
TGTGCCAGCAGCCTTAGGACAAAGCTCTACGAGCAGTACTTC
>-|-|TRBV6-9|TRBJ2-1
CASSLTPGSSYNPANEQFF
TGTGCCAGCAGTTTAACTCCAGGAAGCAGTTACAACCCAGCGAACGAGCAGTTCTTC